This passage covers 25 T cell receptor beta chains from one sample sequenced in a study of blood T cell repertoires in COVID-19. Some clones are missing from TCRdb's copy, which holds only in-frame ones; the method was immunoSEQ multiplex PCR. The table has some 130,000 clones, around 89% seen once. Sequencing input: peripheral blood. The origin of the receptors is a man between 60 and 75 years old with COVID-19, enrolled during active disease.

This rearrangement joins TRBV2 to TRBJ2-3; 10 bases line up with TRBD2. Germline loops: CDR1 SNHLY, CDR2 FYNNEI. The CDR3 runs to 17 residues. V lost 1 base and J lost 1; bases outside the gene matches: 5. The CDR3 DNA is TGTGCCAGCAGTGAAGGGCGGCTAGCGGGGGGCACAGATACGCAGTATTTT. Encoded protein: CASSEGRLAGGTDTQYF. Drawing the rest from reference TRBV2 and TRBJ2-3, the complete variable domain is EPEVTQTPSHQVTQMGQEVILRCVPISNHLYFYWYRQILGQKVEFLVSFYNNEISEKSEIFDDQFSVERPDGSNFTLKIRSTKLEDSAMYFCASSEGRLAGGTDTQYFGPGTRLTVL.

This chain uses TRBV2 with TRBJ2-7; no clear D. CDR1 is SNHLY and CDR2 is FYNNEI in the germline V gene. Trimming left V 7 bases short and J 0 bases short, with 10 bases between. There are 13 residues in the CDR3. This chain's CDR3 is CASNTDTSYEQYF. The CDR3 DNA is TGTGCCAGCAACACCGACACCTCCTACGAGCAGTACTTC.

The genes are TRBV9 and TRBJ2-5, with D possibly being TRBD1 (6 bases). This CDR3 contains 15 residues. The ends were cut back, 4 bases at V and 5 bases at J, with 18 bases in the middle. CDR1 is SGDLS and CDR2 is YYNGEE in the germline V gene. The CDR3, as DNA: TGTGCCAGCAGCATACTGGACAGTATGGGGGAGACCCAGTACTTC. It is translated as CASSILDSMGETQYF.

V and J are TRBV19 and TRBJ1-1; tentatively, D is TRBD1 (6 bases). This CDR3 comprises 13 residues. V was cut by 8 bases and J by 1 base, with 11 bases left in between. CDR1 LNHDA and CDR2 SQIVND come from the germline V gene (reference sequence). CDR3 sequence: CASSLDRNTEAFF. CDR3 sequence (DNA): TGTGCCAGTTCCCTGGACAGGAACACTGAAGCTTTCTTT.

The chain combines TRBV28 with TRBJ2-5; 9 nucleotides line up with TRBD1. This CDR3 is 15 amino acids long. Germline trimming cut 3 bases from V and 4 bases from J; bases unmatched to any gene: 6. Germline loops: CDR1 MDHEN, CDR2 SYDVKM. The CDR3 protein is CASSFWGQGRETQYF. The CDR3 DNA is TGTGCCAGCAGTTTTTGGGGACAGGGACGAGAGACCCAGTACTTC.

CDR3 region: CASSLEQGDYGYTF. CDR3 DNA: TGTGCCAGCAGCTTGGAACAGGGTGACTATGGCTACACCTTC. The chain recombines TRBV5-4 with TRBJ1-2; D perhaps matches TRBD1 (6 bases). This CDR3 has 14 amino acids. The germline V gene has CDR1 SGHNT and CDR2 YYREEE (reference sequence). Trimming pared 0 bases from V and 3 bases from J, leaving 9 bases between.

This chain's CDR3 is CASSQGSGLLDTQYF. The CDR3 nucleotides read TGTGCCAGCAGCCAGGGCAGCGGGTTACTGGATACGCAGTATTTT. The chain carries TRBV3-1 (or the pseudogene TRBV3-2) and TRBJ2-3; TRBD2 might be the D (6 bases). V was cut by 3 bases and J by 6 bases, with 16 bases left in between. The CDR3 consists of 15 residues. Looked up from germline, CDR1 is LGHDT and CDR2 is YNNKEL (reference sequence).

The chain links TRBV4-3 to TRBJ1-2; weak D call: TRBD1 (5 bases). This CDR3 is built from 17 residues. V shed 1 base and J shed 7 bases, with 22 bases lying between them. Germline V gene data show CDR1 as LGHNA and CDR2 as YSLEER. In DNA, the CDR3 is TGCGCCAGCAGCCAAGTTGTAGGCGGGGCGCGGGCGGCTGGCTACACCTTC. Translating it yields CASSQVVGGARAAGYTF.

The genes are TRBV28 and TRBJ1-2, with TRBD1 identical over 10 bases. Germline V gene data show CDR1 as MDHEN and CDR2 as SYDVKM. The CDR3 is 14 residues long. Trimming removed 5 bases from V and 5 bases from J; junction bases left unmatched: 5. Here the CDR3 reads CASSLPGQGYGYTF. The CDR3, as DNA: TGTGCCAGCAGTCTGCCGGGACAGGGGTATGGCTACACCTTC.

This rearrangement joins TRBV10-1 to TRBJ2-7, with a possible D match to TRBD1 (6 bases). Germline-derived CDR1 and CDR2 are WNHNN and SYGVQD (reference sequence). The ends were cut back, 6 bases at V and 2 bases at J, with 14 bases in the middle. The CDR3 is 14 amino acids. CDR3 loop: CASSYSGAPYEQYF. The DNA for the CDR3 is TGCGCCAGCAGCTATTCAGGGGCACCCTACGAGCAGTACTTC.

The CDR3: CASSQVGGLGSPLHF. Written as DNA, the CDR3 is TGCGCCAGCAGCCAAGTAGGCGGCCTGGGTTCACCCCTCCACTTT. This chain connects TRBV4-3 to TRBJ1-6, with no clear D. The CDR3 is 15 amino acids. CDR1 and CDR2 (germline): LGHNA, YSLEER. V was cut by 1 base and J by 9 bases, with 13 bases left in between.

The rearrangement links TRBV2 to TRBJ1-6; 7 bases agree with TRBD1. V shed 7 bases and J 2 bases; nucleotides not matched to a gene: 5. Germline CDR1 SNHLY, CDR2 FYNNEI. This CDR3 contains 15 residues. DNA for the CDR3: TGTGCCAGCATCCTCGGGACAGCCTATAATTCACCCCTCCACTTT. Amino acid sequence: CASILGTAYNSPLHF.

This chain uses TRBV11-2 with TRBJ1-2; D is unclear. The CDR3 spans 15 residues. Trimming pared 0 bases from V and 2 bases from J, leaving 10 bases between. Germline V gene sequence: CDR1 SGHAT, CDR2 FQNNGV. CDR3 in DNA: TGTGCCAGCAGCTTAGAAGACTGGAGAAACTATGGCTACACCTTC. It translates to CASSLEDWRNYGYTF.

In this sample, this clone turned up once. V gene TRBV18 combines with J gene TRBJ1-2; tentatively, D is TRBD1 (5 bases). CDR1 and CDR2 from the germline V gene are KGHSH and LQKENI. Trimming pared 3 bases from V and 5 bases from J, leaving 10 bases between. CDR3 length equals 13 residues. CDR3 sequence (DNA): TGTGCCAGCTCACCCAGCAGGGAATATGGCTACACCTTC. Encoded protein: CASSPSREYGYTF.

The chain is built from TRBV30 and TRBJ1-5; tentative D call: TRBD1 (5 bases). The CDR3 has 14 amino acids. With 5 bases removed from V and 9 bases from J, the gap between germline ends came to 20 bases. Germline V CDR1 and CDR2: GTSNPN, SVGIG (reference sequence). For the CDR3, the DNA is TGTGCCTGGGGCGGGGCGGGGGGATCCGGGCCCCAGCATTTT. Its translation is CAWGGAGGSGPQHF. Using reference TRBV30 and TRBJ1-5 for the parts outside the CDR3, the full variable domain is SQTIHQWPATLVQPVGSPLSLECTVEGTSNPNLYWYRQAAGRGLQLLFYSVGIGQISSEVPQNLSASRPQDRQFILSSKKLLLSDSGFYLCAWGGAGGSGPQHFGDGTRLSIL.

This clone was observed a handful of times. CDR3 protein: CATRGAGNNSPLHF. DNA for the CDR3: TGTGCCACCAGGGGGGCCGGAAATAATTCACCCCTCCACTTT. This chain uses TRBV6-5 with TRBJ1-6; 7 nucleotides line up with TRBD1. Looked up from germline, CDR1 is MNHEY and CDR2 is SVGAGI. Losses at the gene ends were 10 bases for V and 5 bases for J; bases not matched to a gene: 8. This CDR3 is built from 14 residues.

V and J are TRBV7-9 and TRBJ2-2; D is possibly TRBD2 (5 bases). V was clipped by 6 bases and J by 7 bases, with 12 bases between them. Germline V CDR1 and CDR2: SEHNR, FQNEAQ (reference sequence). This CDR3 has 13 amino acids. The CDR3 DNA is TGTGCCAGCAGTTCAACGGGGAGCGGGGAGCTGTTTTTT. Translation: CASSSTGSGELFF.

This sequence joins TRBV11-2 and TRBJ2-5; D is unresolved. Germline CDR1 and CDR2: SGHAT and FQNNGV. This CDR3 comprises 13 residues. V was trimmed by 2 bases and J by 5 bases, leaving 9 bases between them. Here the CDR3 reads CASSLYYVETQYF. The CDR3 DNA follows: TGTGCCAGCAGCTTATACTACGTTGAGACCCAGTACTTC.

V gene TRBV20-1 combines with J gene TRBJ1-2; 7 nucleotides line up with TRBD1. After removal of 3 bases from V and 4 bases from J, the junction contained 8 bases not matched to a gene. The CDR3 extends over 14 amino acids. Germline V gene sequence: CDR1 DFQATT, CDR2 SNEGSKA (reference sequence). The CDR3 sequence is CSASPQGVIYGYTF. In DNA form, the CDR3 reads TGCAGTGCTAGTCCCCAGGGGGTAATCTATGGCTACACCTTC.

This chain connects TRBV7-9 to TRBJ1-1, with a weak D call TRBD1 (5 bases). Germline loops: CDR1 SEHNR, CDR2 FQNEAQ (reference sequence). V lost 4 bases to trimming and J lost 1 base, with 22 bases between them. The CDR3 spans 18 residues. The CDR3 region is CASSSKGTPGIANTEAFF. CDR3 in DNA: TGTGCCAGCAGCTCTAAGGGGACTCCGGGGATCGCGAACACTGAAGCTTTCTTT.

This sequence joins TRBV27 and TRBJ2-2, with 7 bases that match TRBD1. The germline V gene has CDR1 MNHEY and CDR2 SMNVEV (reference sequence). The CDR3 has 15 amino acids. The V segment lost 6 bases and the J segment 1 base; nucleotides outside the gene matches: 5. The CDR3 sequence: CASSLGTENTGELFF. The DNA of the CDR3 is TGTGCCAGCAGCCTCGGGACAGAGAACACCGGGGAGCTGTTTTTT.

V is TRBV7-4 and J is TRBJ1-5, with D possibly being TRBD1 (5 bases). CDR1 SGHVT and CDR2 SQSDAQ come from the germline V gene. The CDR3 has 19 residues. V was shortened by 1 base and J by 2 bases, with 21 bases between the two germline ends. The CDR3 DNA is TGTGCCAGCAGCTTAGGGTGGGCAGGGTCTTTTGTTGGCAATCAGCCCCAGCATTTT. Translating gives CASSLGWAGSFVGNQPQHF.

The chain carries TRBV11-2 and TRBJ1-2; D call uncertain. The CDR3 contains 14 residues. CDR1 is SGHAT, CDR2 FQNNGV, per germline. The germline V and J ends were trimmed by 5 bases and 5 bases, with 15 bases remaining between them. As DNA, the CDR3 is TGTGCCAGCAGCCCATCGCACGCTACGTATGGCTACACCTTC. This encodes CASSPSHATYGYTF.

As DNA, the CDR3 is TGTGCCAGCACCACGGTAGGGGGCTCGGTCGGCTACACCTTC. Amino acid sequence: CASTTVGGSVGYTF. The J gene is TRBJ1-2, the V gene TRBV27; 7 bases map to TRBD1. Germline V gene lookup returns CDR1 MNHEY and CDR2 SMNVEV (reference sequence). The CDR3 has 14 amino acids. V shed 7 bases, J shed 8 bases, and the junction held 13 bases outside the gene matches.

The CDR3 reads CAWTPGQGTEKLFF. The CDR3 coding sequence is TGTGCCTGGACCCCGGGACAGGGCACTGAAAAACTGTTTTTT. The chain joins TRBV30 to TRBJ1-4, with TRBD1 matching 9 bases. In germline, CDR1 is GTSNPN, CDR2 SVGIG (reference sequence). Trimming took 4 bases from V and 7 from J; bases not matched to a gene: 7. The CDR3 contains 14 residues.